This entry lists 10 T cell receptor beta chains sequenced from one sample in a study of blood T cell repertoires in COVID-19. The method was immunoSEQ multiplex PCR; TCRdb's version includes in-frame clones alone and lacks a portion of them. Counted here are 400,000 or so clones, around 90% occurring once; the ten biggest clones make up about 2.1%. Sequencing was done on a sample of PBMCs or T cells enriched from blood (not recorded which). These receptors originate from a woman between 40 and 55 years old with acute COVID-19.

This sequence joins TRBV30 and TRBJ1-2; D ambiguous. Per the germline V gene, CDR1 is GTSNPN and CDR2 is SVGIG (reference sequence). This CDR3 region has 12 residues. Trimming took off 3 bases at V and 3 bases at J, with 8 bases between the two ends. The CDR3 spells CAWRITDYGYTF. As DNA, the CDR3 is TGTGCCTGGAGGATTACAGACTATGGCTACACCTTC.

CDR3 sequence reads: CASSFRTGPATDTQYF. The CDR3 DNA reads as TGTGCCAGCAGCTTTCGGACAGGGCCGGCCACAGATACGCAGTATTTT. J is TRBJ2-3 and V is TRBV3-1 (or the pseudogene TRBV3-2), with 8 bases that match TRBD1. The germline V gene has CDR1 LGHDT and CDR2 YNNKEL (reference sequence). The CDR3 loop spans 16 amino acids. Trimming cost V 5 bases and J 2 bases; bases outside gene matches: 9.

This chain links TRBV5-1 with TRBJ2-2, with 9 bases lining up with TRBD2. Germline CDR1 SGHRS, CDR2 YFSETQ. The length of the CDR3 is 16 residues. Trimming removed 4 bases from V and 1 base from J; junction bases left unmatched: 5. CDR3 sequence (DNA): TGCGCCAGCAGCCGGGGGACTAGCAAGAACACCGGGGAGCTGTTTTTT. This sequence encodes CASSRGTSKNTGELFF.

Here the CDR3 DNA reads TGTGCCAGCAGCTTGACGGAGGACGAGCAGTACTTC. Translation: CASSLTEDEQYF. The chain uses TRBV5-6 and TRBJ2-7, with TRBD2 as a possible D gene (5 bases). There are 12 residues in the CDR3. Trimming took off 1 base at V and 5 bases at J, with 7 bases between the two ends. The germline gives CDR1 SGHDT, CDR2 YYEEEE.

The chain is built from TRBV7-9 and TRBJ2-7, with 9 bases identical to TRBD2. CDR1 and CDR2 (germline): SEHNR, FQNEAQ (reference sequence). V was pared by 5 bases and J by 2 bases, with 4 bases of the junction left unmatched. This CDR3 is 14 amino acids long. Written as DNA, the CDR3 is TGTGCCAGCAGCCAAAGCGGGGGGCCCTACGAGCAGTACTTC. Its translation: CASSQSGGPYEQYF.

The chain uses TRBV4-2 and TRBJ2-7; D possibly corresponds to TRBD2 (5 bases). V was cut by 0 bases and J by 5 bases, with 14 bases left in between. The CDR3 length is 15 residues. The germline CDR1 and CDR2 sequences are LGHNA and YNFKEQ. As DNA, the CDR3 is TGTGCCAGCAGCCAAGAAATTTTCGGAGGTGACGAGCAGTACTTC. This translates into CASSQEIFGGDEQYF.

CDR3 DNA: TGTGCCAGCAGTGAATATAGATCTAACTATGGCTACACCTTC. As protein: CASSEYRSNYGYTF. J is TRBJ1-2 and V is TRBV25-1; D gene uncertain. Germline CDR1 reads MGHDK; CDR2 reads SYGVNS. The CDR3 totals 14 residues. V shed 0 bases and J shed 0 bases, with 5 bases lying between them.

This clone was found once. The same CDR3 also results from other DNA sequences found in this sample. This sequence joins TRBV9 and TRBJ2-1, with D perhaps matching TRBD2 (6 bases). This CDR3 has 15 amino acids. V was trimmed by 3 bases and J by 4 bases, leaving 14 bases between them. Germline CDR1 reads SGDLS; CDR2 reads YYNGEE. CDR3 coding DNA: TGTGCCAGCAGCGGGGGGACTGGACCGTACAATGAGCAGTTCTTC. It encodes CASSGGTGPYNEQFF.

V and J are TRBV20-1 and TRBJ2-1, with D perhaps matching TRBD1 (5 bases). The germline V gene encodes CDR1 DFQATT and CDR2 SNEGSKA (reference sequence). The CDR3 is 11 amino acids. V lost 3 bases and J lost 7, with 7 bases in between. CDR3 coding DNA: TGCAGTGCTAGCCAGGGTAATGAGCAGTTCTTC. This gives the protein CSASQGNEQFF.

In this sample, this clone turned up a few times. The gene calls are TRBV2 and TRBJ1-1; no definite D call. The germline gives CDR1 SNHLY, CDR2 FYNNEI. Trimming stripped 2 bases from V and 1 base from J, with 5 bases between. The CDR3 loop spans 13 amino acids. The CDR3 reads CASSERENTEAFF. Here the CDR3 DNA reads TGTGCCAGCAGTGAACGGGAGAACACTGAAGCTTTCTTT.